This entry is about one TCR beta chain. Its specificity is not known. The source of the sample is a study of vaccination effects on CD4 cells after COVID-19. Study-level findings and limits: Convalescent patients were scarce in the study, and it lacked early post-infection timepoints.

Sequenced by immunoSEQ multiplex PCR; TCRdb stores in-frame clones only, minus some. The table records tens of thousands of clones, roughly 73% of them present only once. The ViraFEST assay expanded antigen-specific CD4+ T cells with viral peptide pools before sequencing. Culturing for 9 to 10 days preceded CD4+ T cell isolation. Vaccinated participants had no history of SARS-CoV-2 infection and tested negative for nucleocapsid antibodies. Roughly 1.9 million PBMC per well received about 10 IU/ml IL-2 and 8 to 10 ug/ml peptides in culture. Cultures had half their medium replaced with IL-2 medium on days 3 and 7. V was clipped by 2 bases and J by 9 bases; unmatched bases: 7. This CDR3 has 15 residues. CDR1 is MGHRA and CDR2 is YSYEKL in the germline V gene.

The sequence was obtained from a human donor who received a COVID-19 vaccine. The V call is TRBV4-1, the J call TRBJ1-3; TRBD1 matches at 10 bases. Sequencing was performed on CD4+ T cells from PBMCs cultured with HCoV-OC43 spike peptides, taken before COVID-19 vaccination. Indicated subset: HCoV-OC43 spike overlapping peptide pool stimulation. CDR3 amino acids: CASSQRGTGDGTIYF. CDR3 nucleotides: TGCGCCAGCAGCCAACGCGGGACAGGGGATGGCACCATATATTTT.